Listed below are T cell receptor beta chains from one sample, sequenced in a study of shared clonotypes between healthy human individuals. Using immunoSEQ multiplex PCR, the repertoire was profiled, and TCRdb retains in-frame clones only, with some absent. The sample shows about 1.5 million clones, 95% to 99% of them seen only once. Sample: naive CD4+ T cells sorted from blood. Source of these receptors: a man aged 25 to 40 in good health. CDR3s leave out the opening cysteine and the closing phenylalanine or tryptophan.

v_gene	j_gene	CDR3aa
TRBV27	TRBJ2-7	ASSLRTHGVYEQY
TRBV7-9	TRBJ2-5	ASSLVGGETQY
TRBV19	TRBJ2-6	ASSPELSSGANVLT
TRBV9	TRBJ1-2	ASSPRGAAQTGYT
TRBV7-7	TRBJ2-2	ASSPLGQGTNGELF
TRBV15	TRBJ2-5	ATSRVGETQY
TRBV19	TRBJ2-4	ATRDRLAKNIQY
TRBV18	TRBJ2-1	ASSPASGSSYNEQF
TRBV7-9	TRBJ2-3	ASNPTGSTDTQY
TRBV4-2	TRBJ2-7	ASSQGPSGVYEQY
TRBV5-5	TRBJ2-7	ASSHRTSGRPLHEQY
TRBV9	TRBJ1-3	ASSASSGNTIY
TRBV7-6	TRBJ2-7	ASSPTKGTGQY
TRBV18	TRBJ2-5	ASSPSRETQY
TRBV7-9	TRBJ1-1	ASSPSVALYTEAF
TRBV11-3	TRBJ1-1	ASSLSPLSEAF
TRBV27	TRBJ1-2	ATVDSLLGYT
TRBV18	TRBJ2-1	ASSPQGFSYNEQF
TRBV5-1	TRBJ2-7	ASSLGVSAGVPTYEQY
TRBV4-3	TRBJ2-1	ASSRGPGLSSYNEQF
TRBV9	TRBJ2-1	ASSVISTGEQF
TRBV30	TRBJ1-2	AQKRAGPTNYGYT
TRBV1	TRBJ2-7	TSSHLGSTRARYEQY
TRBV19	TRBJ2-2	ASSIALAGAGELF
TRBV30	TRBJ1-5	AWAGGGPGNQPQH
TRBV9	TRBJ2-3	ASSVDLQGADTQY
TRBV2	TRBJ2-2	ASSGADNTGELF
TRBV11-2	TRBJ1-1	ASSLQVMNTEAF
TRBV5-1	TRBJ2-7	ASSVDGYEQY
TRBV28	TRBJ1-5	ASSFAEFGNQPQH
TRBV2	TRBJ1-1	ASILTVGEAF
TRBV30	TRBJ1-4	AWSDRGQINEKLF
TRBV28	TRBJ1-2	ASSIQGSGYT
TRBV11-2	TRBJ2-7	ASSGRLLVSGSYEQY
TRBV19	TRBJ2-1	ASSLGSSGEQF
TRBV14	TRBJ2-5	ASSQEKSLKETQY
TRBV5-4	TRBJ1-1	ASSWGDGTEAF
TRBV11-2	TRBJ2-1	ASSPRRVSHNEQF
TRBV6-5	TRBJ1-3	ASSNRNTIY
TRBV29-1	TRBJ1-1	SVAGVSEAF
TRBV5-1	TRBJ2-7	ASSLGASGRFGEQY
TRBV19	TRBJ2-7	ASSSPGGHPYEQY
TRBV28	TRBJ2-4	ASSGGANIQY
TRBV5-4	TRBJ2-7	ASSSPSGRDNEQY
TRBV6-5	TRBJ2-3	ASSPGTPADTQY
TRBV18	TRBJ2-6	ASSPKTASGANVLT
TRBV11-3	TRBJ2-3	ASSRTSGRGADTQY
TRBV18	TRBJ2-3	ASSPRTGGTDTQY
TRBV28	TRBJ1-2	ASSMLGANYGYT